These 8 T cell receptor beta chains share one sample of origin, sequenced in a study of OX40 agonist ivuxolimab in advanced cancers. Clones were read by immunoSEQ multiplex PCR, and TCRdb kept only the in-frame ones, dropping some. The sample lists 40,000 to 45,000 clones, about 90% occurring once. The sample consisted of CD4+ or CD8+ T cells sorted from blood, taken in a trial of the OX40 agonist ivuxolimab. These TCRs come from an adult with an advanced solid tumor such as melanoma, head and neck, liver or kidney cancer.

The chain recombines TRBV27 with TRBJ2-7, with no clear D. V lost 5 bases to trimming and J lost 1 base, with 9 bases between them. The CDR3 is made up of 13 amino acids. Germline CDR1 is MNHEY and CDR2 is SMNVEV (reference sequence). This chain's CDR3 is CASSRTESYEQYF. The CDR3 coding sequence is TGTGCCAGCAGTAGGACGGAATCCTACGAGCAGTACTTC.

This chain links TRBV7-9 with TRBJ1-1; 7 positions agree with TRBD1. This CDR3 has 14 residues. Germline CDR1 and CDR2: SEHNR and FQNEAQ (reference sequence). Trimming took 5 bases from V and 2 from J; bases not matched to a gene: 5. CDR3 DNA: TGTGCCAGCAGCGCCCGGGACAGAAACACTGAAGCTTTCTTT. Amino acids: CASSARDRNTEAFF. Full variable domain (outside the CDR3, taken from reference TRBV7-9 and TRBJ1-1): DTGVSQNPRHKITKRGQNVTFRCDPISEHNRLYWYRQTLGQGPEFLTYFQNEAQLEKSRLLSDRFSAERPKGSFSTLEIQRTEQGDSAMYLCASSARDRNTEAFFGQGTRLTVV.

This sequence joins TRBV10-3 and TRBJ2-3; 8 positions match TRBD2. Trimming removed 3 bases from V and 2 bases from J; junction bases left unmatched: 10. CDR3 length: 17 amino acids. Germline V gene lookup returns CDR1 ENHRY and CDR2 SYGVKD. The CDR3 DNA follows: TGTGCCATCAGTGACCGGGGGGGGAGACAGATCACAGATACGCAGTATTTT. Amino acids: CAISDRGGRQITDTQYF.

V usage is TRBV28 and J usage is TRBJ2-1; 7 bases are shared with TRBD2. CDR1 and CDR2 (germline): MDHEN, SYDVKM. This CDR3 is 19 amino acids long. J lost 2 bases, V lost 2 bases, and 15 bases had no gene match. The CDR3 coding sequence is TGTGCCAGCAGTTTAGTGCTAGCGGCTAGTTTCAGAACCTACAATGAGCAGTTCTTC. This codes for CASSLVLAASFRTYNEQFF.

The CDR3 spells CAWRSGLEQYF. In DNA, the CDR3 is TGTGCCTGGAGAAGCGGTCTCGAGCAGTACTTC. The V call is TRBV30, the J call TRBJ2-7; possible D gene TRBD2, 5 bases. Germline values: CDR1 GTSNPN, CDR2 SVGIG (reference sequence). Trimming stripped 3 bases from V and 6 bases from J, with 9 bases between. This CDR3 has 11 residues. Supplemented by reference TRBV30 and TRBJ2-7, the full variable domain reads SQTIHQWPATLVQPVGSPLSLECTVEGTSNPNLYWYRQAAGRGLQLLFYSVGIGQISSEVPQNLSASRPQDRQFILSSKKLLLSDSGFYLCAWRSGLEQYFGPGTRLTVT.

This chain connects TRBV5-6 to TRBJ2-6; D is unclear. This CDR3 is built from 15 residues. Germline-derived CDR1 and CDR2 are SGHDT and YYEEEE. With 1 base removed from V and 0 bases from J, the gap between germline ends came to 5 bases. The CDR3 DNA follows: TGTGCCAGCAGCTTGTTTCCCTCTGGGGCCAACGTCCTGACTTTC. Translated, it gives CASSLFPSGANVLTF.

V and J are TRBV7-9 and TRBJ2-7, with D possibly being TRBD2 (5 bases). The V end lost 4 bases, the J end lost 4 bases, and 20 bases lay between the germline ends. The CDR3 is 16 amino acids. Germline-derived CDR1 and CDR2 are SEHNR and FQNEAQ (reference sequence). The CDR3 protein is CASSSSATSKRYEQYF. CDR3 bases: TGTGCCAGCAGCTCCTCGGCAACTAGTAAGAGGTACGAGCAGTACTTC. The full variable domain, with the rest looked up from reference TRBV7-9 and TRBJ2-7, is DTGVSQNPRHKITKRGQNVTFRCDPISEHNRLYWYRQTLGQGPEFLTYFQNEAQLEKSRLLSDRFSAERPKGSFSTLEIQRTEQGDSAMYLCASSSSATSKRYEQYFGPGTRLTVT.

The genes are TRBV29-1 and TRBJ2-2, with TRBD2 identical over 15 bases. The germline V gene encodes CDR1 SQVTM and CDR2 ANQGSEA. This CDR3 is built from 15 residues. V dropped 6 bases and J dropped 6; count of bases not matched to a gene: 5. The CDR3 reads CSVRTSGRAAGELFF. The CDR3 bases are TGCAGCGTGCGGACTAGCGGGAGGGCGGCCGGGGAGCTGTTTTTT.